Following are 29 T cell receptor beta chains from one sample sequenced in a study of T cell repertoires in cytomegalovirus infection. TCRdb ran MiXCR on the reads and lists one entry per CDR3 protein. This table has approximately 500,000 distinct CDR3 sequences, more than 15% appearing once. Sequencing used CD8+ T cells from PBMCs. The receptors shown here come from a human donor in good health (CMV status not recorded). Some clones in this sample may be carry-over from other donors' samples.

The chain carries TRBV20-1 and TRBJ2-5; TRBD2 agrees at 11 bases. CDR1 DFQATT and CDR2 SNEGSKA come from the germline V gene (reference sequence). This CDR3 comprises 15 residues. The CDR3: CSAQLAGVFQETQYF. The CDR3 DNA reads TGCAGCGCACAACTAGCGGGAGTGTTCCAAGAGACCCAGTACTTC.

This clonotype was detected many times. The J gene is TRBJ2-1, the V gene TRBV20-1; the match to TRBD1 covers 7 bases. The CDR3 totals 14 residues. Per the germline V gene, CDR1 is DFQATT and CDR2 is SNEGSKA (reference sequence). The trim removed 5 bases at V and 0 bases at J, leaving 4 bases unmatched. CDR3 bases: TGCAGTGCTTTGGGACAGAGCTCCTACAATGAGCAGTTCTTC. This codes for CSALGQSSYNEQFF.

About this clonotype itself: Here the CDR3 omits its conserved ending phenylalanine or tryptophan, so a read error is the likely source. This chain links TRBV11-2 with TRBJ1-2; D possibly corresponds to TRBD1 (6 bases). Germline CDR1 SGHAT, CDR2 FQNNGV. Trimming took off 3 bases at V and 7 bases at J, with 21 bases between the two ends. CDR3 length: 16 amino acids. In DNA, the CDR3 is TGTGCCAGCAGCTTTCCCCCCGGACAGCCCGAATTTGGCTACACCTTA. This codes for CASSFPPGQPEFGYTL.

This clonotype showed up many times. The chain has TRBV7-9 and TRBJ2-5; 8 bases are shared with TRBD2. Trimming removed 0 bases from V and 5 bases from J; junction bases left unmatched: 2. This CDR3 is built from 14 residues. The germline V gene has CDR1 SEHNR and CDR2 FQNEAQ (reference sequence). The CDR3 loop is CASSLARGEETQYF. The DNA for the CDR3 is TGTGCCAGCAGCTTAGCGCGGGGGGAGGAGACCCAGTACTTC.

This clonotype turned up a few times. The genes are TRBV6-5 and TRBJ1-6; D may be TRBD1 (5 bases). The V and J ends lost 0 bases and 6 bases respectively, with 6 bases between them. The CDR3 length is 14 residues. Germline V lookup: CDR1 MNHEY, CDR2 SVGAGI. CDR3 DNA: TGTGCCAGCAGTTACTCCGACAGTAATTCACCCCTCCACTTT. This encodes CASSYSDSNSPLHF.

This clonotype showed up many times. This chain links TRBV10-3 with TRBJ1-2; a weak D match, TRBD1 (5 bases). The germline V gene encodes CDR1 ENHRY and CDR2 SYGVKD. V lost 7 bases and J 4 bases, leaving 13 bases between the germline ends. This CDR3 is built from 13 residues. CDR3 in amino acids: CAITPGTVYGYTF. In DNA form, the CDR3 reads TGTGCCATCACCCCCGGGACGGTCTATGGCTACACCTTC.

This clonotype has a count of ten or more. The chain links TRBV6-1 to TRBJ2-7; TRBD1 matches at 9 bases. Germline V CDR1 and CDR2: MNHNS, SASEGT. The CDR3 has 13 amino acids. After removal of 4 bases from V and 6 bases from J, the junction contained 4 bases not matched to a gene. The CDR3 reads CASSGTGDFEQYF. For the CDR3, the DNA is TGTGCCAGCAGTGGGACAGGGGACTTCGAGCAGTACTTC.

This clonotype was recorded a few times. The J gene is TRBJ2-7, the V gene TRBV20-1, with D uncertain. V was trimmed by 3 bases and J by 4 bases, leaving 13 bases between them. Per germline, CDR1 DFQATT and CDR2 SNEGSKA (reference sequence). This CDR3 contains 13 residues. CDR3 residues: CSARGFPSYEQYF. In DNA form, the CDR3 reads TGCAGTGCTAGGGGGTTCCCCTCTTACGAGCAGTACTTC.

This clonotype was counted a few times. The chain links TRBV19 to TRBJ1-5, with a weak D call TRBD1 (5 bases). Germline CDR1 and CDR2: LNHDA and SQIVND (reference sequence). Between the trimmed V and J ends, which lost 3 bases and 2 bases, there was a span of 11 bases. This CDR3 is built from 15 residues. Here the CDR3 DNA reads TGTGCCAGTAGTATCCACGGAGGGGGCAATCAGCCCCAGCATTTT. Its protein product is CASSIHGGGNQPQHF.

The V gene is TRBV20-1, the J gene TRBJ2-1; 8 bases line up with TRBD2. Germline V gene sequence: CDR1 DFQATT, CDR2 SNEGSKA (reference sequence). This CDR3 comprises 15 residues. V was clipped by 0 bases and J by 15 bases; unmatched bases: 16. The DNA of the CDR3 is TGCAGTGCTAGAGATATTGGGGGACTAGAGCCCTGGGGGTTCTTC. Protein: CSARDIGGLEPWGFF.

The CDR3 DNA reads as TGTGCCAGCACCAATCCCCAGGGGGGGCACAATGAGCAGTTCTTC. As protein: CASTNPQGGHNEQFF. The chain carries TRBV4-2 and TRBJ2-1, with D perhaps assigned TRBD1 or TRBD2 (7 bases each). Germline V lookup: CDR1 LGHNA, CDR2 YNFKEQ. Trimming left V 7 bases short and J 5 bases short, with 18 bases between. CDR3 length: 15 amino acids.

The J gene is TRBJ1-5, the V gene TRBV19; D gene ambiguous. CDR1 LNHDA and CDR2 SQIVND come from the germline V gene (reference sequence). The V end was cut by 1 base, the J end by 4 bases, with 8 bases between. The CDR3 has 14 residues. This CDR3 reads CASSIVSGNQPQHF. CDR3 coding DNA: TGTGCCAGTAGTATAGTTTCAGGAAATCAGCCCCAGCATTTT.

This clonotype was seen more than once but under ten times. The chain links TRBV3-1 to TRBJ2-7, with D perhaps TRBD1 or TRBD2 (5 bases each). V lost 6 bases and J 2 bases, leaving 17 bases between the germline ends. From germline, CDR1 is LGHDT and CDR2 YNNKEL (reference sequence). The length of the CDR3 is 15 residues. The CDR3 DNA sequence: TGTGCCAGCAGTCCTACTTGGGACGGGGCCTACGAGCAGTACTTC. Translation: CASSPTWDGAYEQYF.

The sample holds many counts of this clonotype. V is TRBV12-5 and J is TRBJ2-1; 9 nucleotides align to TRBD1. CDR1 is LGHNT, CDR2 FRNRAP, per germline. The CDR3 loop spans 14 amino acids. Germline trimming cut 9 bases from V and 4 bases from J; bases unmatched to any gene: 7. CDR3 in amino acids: CASETGGRYNEQFF. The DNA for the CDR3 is TGTGCTAGCGAAACAGGGGGCAGGTACAATGAGCAGTTCTTC.

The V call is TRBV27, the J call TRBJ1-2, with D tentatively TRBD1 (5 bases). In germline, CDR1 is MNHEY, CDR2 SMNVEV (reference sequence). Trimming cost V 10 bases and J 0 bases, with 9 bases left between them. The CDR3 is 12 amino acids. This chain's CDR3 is CATLTANYGYTF. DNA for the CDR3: TGTGCCACCCTGACAGCTAACTATGGCTACACCTTC.

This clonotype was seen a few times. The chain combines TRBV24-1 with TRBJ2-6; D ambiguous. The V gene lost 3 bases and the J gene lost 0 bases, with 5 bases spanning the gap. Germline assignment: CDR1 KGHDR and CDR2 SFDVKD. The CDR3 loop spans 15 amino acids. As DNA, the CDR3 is TGTGCCACCAGTGATCACAGCTCTGGGGCCAACGTCCTGACTTTC. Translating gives CATSDHSSGANVLTF.

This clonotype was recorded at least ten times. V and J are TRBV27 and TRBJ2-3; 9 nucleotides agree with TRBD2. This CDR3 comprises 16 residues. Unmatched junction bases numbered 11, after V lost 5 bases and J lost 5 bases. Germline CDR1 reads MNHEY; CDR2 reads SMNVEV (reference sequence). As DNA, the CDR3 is TGTGCCAGCAGTCCTTTAGCGGGGGATTCGAGAGATACGCAGTATTTT. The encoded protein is CASSPLAGDSRDTQYF.

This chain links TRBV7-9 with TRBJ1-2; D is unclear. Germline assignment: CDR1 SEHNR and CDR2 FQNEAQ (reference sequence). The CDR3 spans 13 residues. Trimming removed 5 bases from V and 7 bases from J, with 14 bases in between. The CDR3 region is CASSRPSTGGYTF. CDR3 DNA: TGTGCCAGCAGCCGACCCTCGACTGGTGGCTACACCTTC.

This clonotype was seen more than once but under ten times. CDR3 sequence (DNA): TGTGCCAGCAGCTTAGAAAATGGGTGGGAGCAGTACTTC. Amino acids: CASSLENGWEQYF. The chain links TRBV11-2 to TRBJ2-7; D is unclear. This CDR3 has 13 residues. The V end was cut by 0 bases, the J end by 7 bases, with 10 bases between. Germline V gene sequence: CDR1 SGHAT, CDR2 FQNNGV.

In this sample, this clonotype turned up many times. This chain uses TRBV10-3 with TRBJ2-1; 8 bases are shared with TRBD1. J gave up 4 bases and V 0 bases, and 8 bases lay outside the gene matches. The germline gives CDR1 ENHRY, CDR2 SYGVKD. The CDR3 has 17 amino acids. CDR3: CAISESKDRVHYNEQFF. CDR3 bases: TGTGCCATCAGTGAGTCCAAGGACAGGGTTCATTACAATGAGCAGTTCTTC.

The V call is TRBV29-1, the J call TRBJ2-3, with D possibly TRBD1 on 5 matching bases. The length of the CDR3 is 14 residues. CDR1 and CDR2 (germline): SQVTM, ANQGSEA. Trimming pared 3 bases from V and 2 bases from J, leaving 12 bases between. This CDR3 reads CSVEGLVITDTQYF. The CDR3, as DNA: TGCAGCGTTGAGGGGCTAGTGATCACAGATACGCAGTATTTT.

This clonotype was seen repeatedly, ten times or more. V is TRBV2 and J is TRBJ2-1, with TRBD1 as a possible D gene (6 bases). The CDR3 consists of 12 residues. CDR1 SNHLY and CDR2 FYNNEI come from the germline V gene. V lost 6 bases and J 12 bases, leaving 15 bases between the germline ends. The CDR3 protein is CASRGDRLVQFF. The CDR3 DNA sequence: TGTGCCAGCAGAGGAGACAGGCTAGTGCAGTTCTTC.

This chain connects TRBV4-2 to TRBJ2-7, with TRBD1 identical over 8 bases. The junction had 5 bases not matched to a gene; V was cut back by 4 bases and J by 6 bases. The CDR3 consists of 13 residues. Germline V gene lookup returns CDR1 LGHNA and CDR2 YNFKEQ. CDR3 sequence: CASSPSGQGEQYF. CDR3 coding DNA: TGTGCCAGCAGCCCATCCGGACAGGGCGAGCAGTACTTC.

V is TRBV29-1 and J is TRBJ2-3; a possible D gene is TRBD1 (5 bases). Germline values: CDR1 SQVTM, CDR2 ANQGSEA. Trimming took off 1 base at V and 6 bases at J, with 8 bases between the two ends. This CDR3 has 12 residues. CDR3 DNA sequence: TGCAGCGTTGAAGGCAGGGTGGATACGCAGTATTTT. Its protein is CSVEGRVDTQYF.

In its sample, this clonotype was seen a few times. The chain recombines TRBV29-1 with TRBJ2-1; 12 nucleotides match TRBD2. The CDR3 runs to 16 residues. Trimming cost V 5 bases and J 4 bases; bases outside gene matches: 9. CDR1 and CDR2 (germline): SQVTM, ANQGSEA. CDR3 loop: CSVSLPSGGAYNEQFF. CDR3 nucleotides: TGCAGCGTTTCCCTGCCTAGCGGGGGGGCGTACAATGAGCAGTTCTTC.

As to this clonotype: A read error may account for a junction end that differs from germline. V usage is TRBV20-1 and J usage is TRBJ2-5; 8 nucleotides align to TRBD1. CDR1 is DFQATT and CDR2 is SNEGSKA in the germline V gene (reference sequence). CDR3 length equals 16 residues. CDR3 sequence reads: CSAREDFDRGWETQYF. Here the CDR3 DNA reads TGCAGTGCTCGAGAGGATTTCGACAGGGGTTGGGAGACCCAGTACTTC.

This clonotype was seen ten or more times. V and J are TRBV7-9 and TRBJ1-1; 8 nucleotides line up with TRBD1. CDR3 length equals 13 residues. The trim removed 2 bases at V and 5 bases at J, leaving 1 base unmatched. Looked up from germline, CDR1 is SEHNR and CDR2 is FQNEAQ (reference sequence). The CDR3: CASSLQGATEAFF. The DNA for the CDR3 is TGTGCCAGCAGCTTACAGGGGGCGACTGAAGCTTTCTTT.

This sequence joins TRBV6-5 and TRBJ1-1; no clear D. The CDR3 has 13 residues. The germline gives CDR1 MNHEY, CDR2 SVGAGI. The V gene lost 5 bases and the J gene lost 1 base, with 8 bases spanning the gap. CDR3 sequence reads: CASSPSENTEAFF. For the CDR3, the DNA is TGTGCCAGCAGTCCTTCAGAGAACACTGAAGCTTTCTTT.

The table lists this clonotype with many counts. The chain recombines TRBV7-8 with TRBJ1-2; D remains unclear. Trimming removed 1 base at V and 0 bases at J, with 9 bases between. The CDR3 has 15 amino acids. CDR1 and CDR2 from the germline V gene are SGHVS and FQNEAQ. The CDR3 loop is CASSLGDAANYGYTF. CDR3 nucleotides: TGTGCCAGCAGCTTAGGAGACGCAGCTAACTATGGCTACACCTTC.